This T cell receptor (beta chain) is drawn from a study of CXCR3-negative and CXCR3-positive naive CD8 T cells. Regarding the study as a whole: Hydrophobicity was higher for TRB CDR3s found in CXCR3-positive naive cells than in CXCR3-negative naive cells.

All TRB cDNA libraries came from 5' RACE performed with UMI labels. TCRdb re-called the 5' RACE reads; every CDR3 protein appears as one record, without DNA. The sample table includes roughly 130,000 distinct CDR3 sequences. Points on this clonotype: Its specificity is not known.

Germline V gene data show CDR1 as SGHVS and CDR2 as FQNEAQ. The CDR3 sequence is 14 residues long. This rearrangement joins TRBV7-8 to TRBJ2-7; TCRdb indicates TRBD1, and absent DNA this call remains unverified. This TCR was sampled from a human donor in good health. Some clones in this sample may be carry-over from other donors' samples. Material for sequencing was naive CXCR3+ CD8+ T cells from blood. The subset: CD45RO-CCR7+CD27+CD95- naive CD8+ T cells expressing CXCR3 (TNR3+). CDR3: CASSAVGGMYEQYF.